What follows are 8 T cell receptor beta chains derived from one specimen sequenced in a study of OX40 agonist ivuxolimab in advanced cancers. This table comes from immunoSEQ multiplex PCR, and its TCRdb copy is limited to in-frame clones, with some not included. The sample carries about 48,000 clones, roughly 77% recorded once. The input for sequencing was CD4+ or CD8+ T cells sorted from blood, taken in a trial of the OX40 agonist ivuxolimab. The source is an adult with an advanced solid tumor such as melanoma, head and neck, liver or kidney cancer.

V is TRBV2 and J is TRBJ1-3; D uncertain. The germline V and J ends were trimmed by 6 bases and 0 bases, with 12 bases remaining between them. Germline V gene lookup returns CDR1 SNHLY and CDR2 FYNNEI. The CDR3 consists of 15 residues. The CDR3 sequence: CASSAAGFSGNTIYF. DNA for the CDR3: TGTGCCAGCAGCGCGGCAGGATTCTCTGGAAACACCATATATTTT.

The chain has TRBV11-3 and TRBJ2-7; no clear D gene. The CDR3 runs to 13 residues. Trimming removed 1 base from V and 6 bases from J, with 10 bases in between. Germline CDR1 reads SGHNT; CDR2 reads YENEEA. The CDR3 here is CASSLVGDSEQYF. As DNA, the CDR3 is TGTGCCAGCAGCTTAGTTGGGGATTCCGAGCAGTACTTC.

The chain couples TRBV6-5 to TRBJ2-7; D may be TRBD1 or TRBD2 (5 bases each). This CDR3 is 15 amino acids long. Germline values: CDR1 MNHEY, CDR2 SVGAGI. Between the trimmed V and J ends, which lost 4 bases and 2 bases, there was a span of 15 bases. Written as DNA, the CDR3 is TGTGCCAGCAGTTGGCGAGCTAGAGGGGCCTACGAGCAGTACTTC. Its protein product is CASSWRARGAYEQYF.

The CDR3, as DNA: TGCGCCAGCAGCTTGGGAGACCCCACAGATACGCAGTATTTT. Translated: CASSLGDPTDTQYF. The gene calls are TRBV5-1 and TRBJ2-3, with D uncertain. This CDR3 has 14 residues. V lost 0 bases, J lost 2 bases, and 7 bases lay in between. The V gene's germline CDR1 is SGHRS and CDR2 YFSETQ.

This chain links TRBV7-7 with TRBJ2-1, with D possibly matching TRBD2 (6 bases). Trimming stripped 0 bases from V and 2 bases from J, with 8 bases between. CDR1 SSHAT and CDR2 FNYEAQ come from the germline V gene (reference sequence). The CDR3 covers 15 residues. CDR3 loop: CASSLARGPYNEQFF. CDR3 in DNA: TGTGCCAGCAGCTTAGCGCGGGGTCCCTACAATGAGCAGTTCTTC. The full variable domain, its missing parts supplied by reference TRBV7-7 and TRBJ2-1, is GAGVSQSPRYKVTKRGQDVTLRCDPISSHATLYWYQQALGQGPEFLTYFNYEAQPDKSGLPSDRFSAERPEGSISTLTIQRTEQRDSAMYRCASSLARGPYNEQFFGPGTRLTVL.

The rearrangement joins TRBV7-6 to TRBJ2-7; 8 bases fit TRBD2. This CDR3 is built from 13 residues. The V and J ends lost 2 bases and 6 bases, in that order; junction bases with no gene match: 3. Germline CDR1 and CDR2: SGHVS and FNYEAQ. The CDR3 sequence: CASSLSGRGEQYF. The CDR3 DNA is TGTGCCAGCAGCTTAAGCGGGAGAGGCGAGCAGTACTTC.

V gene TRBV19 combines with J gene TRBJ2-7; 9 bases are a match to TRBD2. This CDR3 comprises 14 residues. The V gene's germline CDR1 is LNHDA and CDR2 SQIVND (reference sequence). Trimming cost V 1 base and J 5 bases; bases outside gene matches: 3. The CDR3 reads CASSIGLAANEQYF. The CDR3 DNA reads TGTGCCAGTAGTATAGGACTAGCGGCGAACGAGCAGTACTTC.

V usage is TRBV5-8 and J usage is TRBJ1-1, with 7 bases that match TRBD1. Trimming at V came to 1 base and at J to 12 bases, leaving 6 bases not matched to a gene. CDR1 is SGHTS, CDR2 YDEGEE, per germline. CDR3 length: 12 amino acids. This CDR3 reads CASSLRQGATFF. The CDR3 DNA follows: TGTGCCAGCAGCTTGAGACAGGGTGCGACTTTCTTT.